This T cell receptor (beta chain) was sequenced for a study of cytomegalovirus exposure and HLA in healthy donors. Study outcomes and limitations: Apart from CMV serostatus, no immune exposure information was available. According to an earlier analysis, most TCR beta V segments yielded productive rearrangements about 87% or about 30% of the time.

V lost 7 bases and J 1 base, leaving 10 bases between the germline ends. Germline V gene sequence: CDR1 SNHLY, CDR2 FYNNEI. This CDR3 comprises 13 residues. The PCR had 60 Vbeta and 13 Jbeta primers. This table comes from immunoSEQ multiplex PCR, and its TCRdb copy is limited to in-frame clones, with some not included. This sample has around 170,000 clones, with 84% found just once. Remarks on this clone: Its antigen is still unknown.

Material for sequencing was PBMCs. V gene TRBV2 combines with J gene TRBJ2-5; TRBD2 is a possible D gene (5 bases). This receptor was identified in a woman in her 50s in good health and CMV-seropositive. The CDR3, as DNA: TGTGCCAGCAAGCGAGGGATCCAAGAGACCCAGTACTTC. It yields the protein CASKRGIQETQYF.